What follows are 21 T cell receptor beta chains derived from one specimen sequenced in a study of blood T cells in healthy people across ages. Next came a second PCR, run for about 6 to 12 cycles, which used a sample-barcoded 5' primer along with a J-beta primer mix. TCRdb re-derived calls from the 5' RACE reads in MiXCR, one entry per CDR3 protein. The sample has roughly 800,000 distinct CDR3 sequences; roughly 50% are singletons. The source material was blood. These receptors were taken from a man aged 25-40 years in good health.

The rearrangement joins TRBV6-5 to TRBJ2-1; TRBD1 or TRBD2 may be the D gene (5 bases each). The length of the CDR3 is 13 residues. Germline values: CDR1 MNHEY, CDR2 SVGAGI. V dropped 6 bases and J dropped 10 bases, with 16 bases sitting between them. For the CDR3, the DNA is TGTGCCAGCAGCTCGGGACGGTTAATAGAGCAGTTCTTC. The encoded protein is CASSSGRLIEQFF.

V usage is TRBV28 and J usage is TRBJ2-3; tentatively, D is TRBD2 (5 bases). CDR1 is MDHEN, CDR2 SYDVKM, per germline. The CDR3 spans 16 residues. The V end lost 2 bases, the J end lost 4 bases, and 16 bases lay between the germline ends. The CDR3 loop reads CASSLTFVRASDTQYF. CDR3 nucleotide sequence: TGTGCCAGCAGTTTAACCTTCGTGAGGGCCTCAGATACGCAGTATTTT.

The gene calls are TRBV20-1 and TRBJ2-5; 11 bases agree with TRBD1. After removal of 4 bases from V and 2 bases from J, the junction contained 6 bases not matched to a gene. The CDR3 length is 15 residues. CDR1 is DFQATT, CDR2 SNEGSKA, per germline (reference sequence). CDR3 in DNA: TGCAGTGCTAACTCGGGACAGGGGGGTCAAGAGACCCAGTACTTC. Protein product: CSANSGQGGQETQYF.

The chain links TRBV12-3 or TRBV12-4 to TRBJ1-2; 7 bases align to TRBD1. J was trimmed by 12 bases and V by 7 bases; bases with no gene match: 11. The CDR3 length is 12 residues. CDR3 nucleotide sequence: TGTGCCAGCACCCTAGACAGGGCAGCGGACACCTTC. Translation gives CASTLDRAADTF.

The rearrangement links TRBV14 to TRBJ1-2; D gene uncertain. This CDR3 spans 18 amino acids. Trimming removed 4 bases at V and 4 bases at J, with 25 bases between. Germline V lookup: CDR1 SGHDN, CDR2 FVKESK. The CDR3 spells CASSRIIKRTPRTYGYTF. The CDR3 DNA sequence: TGTGCCAGCAGCCGGATAATAAAAAGGACCCCTAGGACCTATGGCTACACCTTC.

This chain links TRBV2 with TRBJ2-5; either TRBD1 or TRBD2 may supply D (5 bases each). CDR1 and CDR2 from the germline V gene are SNHLY and FYNNEI. The CDR3 has 14 amino acids. Trimming cost V 4 bases and J 3 bases, with 12 bases left between them. The CDR3 loop reads CASSGGLGEETQYF. CDR3 DNA: TGTGCCAGCAGTGGGGGCCTGGGGGAAGAGACCCAGTACTTC.

This chain links TRBV29-1 with TRBJ2-1; 9 bases map to TRBD1. V lost 7 bases to trimming and J lost 7 bases; unmatched junction nucleotides: 11. Germline-derived CDR1 and CDR2 are SQVTM and ANQGSEA. There are 14 residues in the CDR3. CDR3 loop: CSADPGTGRNEQFF. The CDR3 DNA is TGCAGCGCTGACCCCGGGACAGGGAGGAATGAGCAGTTCTTC.

The CDR3 sequence is CASGTSVLDEQFF. The CDR3, as DNA: TGTGCCAGCGGGACTAGCGTTTTGGATGAGCAGTTCTTC. The chain is built from TRBV28 and TRBJ2-1; TRBD2 matches at 10 bases. The CDR3 loop spans 13 amino acids. CDR1 is MDHEN and CDR2 is SYDVKM in the germline V gene. Unmatched junction bases numbered 6, after V lost 8 bases and J lost 8 bases.

This clonotype was detected ten times or more. The chain links TRBV10-3 to TRBJ2-5; 7 bases agree with TRBD1. The CDR3 covers 12 residues. Germline V gene lookup returns CDR1 ENHRY and CDR2 SYGVKD. With V trimmed by 9 bases and J by 8 bases, 9 bases remained unmatched. This CDR3 is CAMGQPDETQYF. The CDR3 DNA is TGTGCCATGGGACAGCCAGATGAAACCCAGTACTTC.

The V gene is TRBV10-1, the J gene TRBJ2-3; no definite D call. The CDR3 loop spans 15 amino acids. CDR1 WNHNN and CDR2 SYGVQD come from the germline V gene (reference sequence). Trimming stripped 11 bases from V and 6 bases from J, with 24 bases between. This CDR3 is CAGHDPTKNGDTQYF. The CDR3 nucleotides are TGCGCCGGCCACGATCCAACAAAAAATGGGGATACGCAGTATTTT.

This clonotype was counted between two and nine times. The chain has TRBV29-1 and TRBJ2-3; D gene unclear. From germline, CDR1 is SQVTM and CDR2 ANQGSEA. V lost 7 bases and J lost 3, with 8 bases in between. CDR3 length: 11 amino acids. The CDR3 nucleotides are TGCAGCGGTAGGGAAACAGATACGCAGTATTTT. This codes for CSGRETDTQYF.

About this clonotype itself: A read error may produce the germline difference seen at one junction end. This CDR3 reads CASRQDRERDYLGETQYF. The CDR3 DNA is TGTGCCAGCAGGCAAGACAGAGAACGGGATTACCTTGGTGAGACCCAGTACTTC. V gene TRBV3-1 combines with J gene TRBJ2-5, with D perhaps given as TRBD1 or TRBD2 (5 bases each). There are 18 residues in the CDR3. Germline CDR1 reads LGHDT; CDR2 reads YNNKEL (reference sequence).

Of note for this clonotype: One end of the junction varies from germline; a read error may be responsible. This chain joins TRBV5-1 and TRBJ2-2; D not certain. The CDR3 consists of 12 residues. Germline V gene data show CDR1 as SGHRS and CDR2 as YFSETQ. The CDR3 DNA follows: TGCGCCAGCAGACAGAACACCAGGGAGCTGTTTTTT. Translating gives CASRQNTRELFF.

The V call is TRBV20-1, the J call TRBJ2-7; no clear D. This CDR3 contains 15 residues. The germline CDR1 and CDR2 sequences are DFQATT and SNEGSKA (reference sequence). V lost 3 bases and J lost 6, with 21 bases in between. CDR3 coding DNA: TGCAGTGCTAGTGTTCTAGGCCTCCCTTCGACCGAGCAGTACTTC. Residues: CSASVLGLPSTEQYF.

The chain has TRBV6-6 and TRBJ2-1, with D unresolved. The CDR3 has 11 amino acids. The ends were cut back, 3 bases at V and 10 bases at J, with 7 bases in the middle. Germline CDR1 MNHNY, CDR2 SVGAGI (reference sequence). In nucleotides, the CDR3 is TGTGCCAGCAGTTATCAGCTGGAGCAGTTCTTC. It yields the protein CASSYQLEQFF.

This sequence joins TRBV19 and TRBJ2-3; TRBD1 aligns across 8 bases. Trimming cost V 5 bases and J 2 bases; bases outside gene matches: 6. Germline CDR1 is LNHDA and CDR2 is SQIVND (reference sequence). This CDR3 is 15 amino acids long. The CDR3 loop reads CASSLGTGATDTQYF. Here the CDR3 DNA reads TGTGCCAGTAGTCTCGGGACAGGAGCCACAGATACGCAGTATTTT.

This clonotype came up a few times. This rearrangement joins TRBV20-1 to TRBJ2-5; possible D gene TRBD2, 6 bases. Germline V gives CDR1 DFQATT, CDR2 SNEGSKA (reference sequence). The length of the CDR3 is 14 residues. V gave up 7 bases and J gave up 5 bases, with 20 bases separating them. CDR3 sequence (DNA): TGCAGTGGTTCGGGGGTGGGTGCTCTGGAGACCCAGTACTTC. Translating gives CSGSGVGALETQYF.

V usage is TRBV7-6 and J usage is TRBJ2-1, with TRBD2 matching over 10 bases. The trim removed 1 base at V and 9 bases at J, leaving 12 bases unmatched. The germline V gene has CDR1 SGHVS and CDR2 FNYEAQ. The CDR3 spans 17 residues. Written as DNA, the CDR3 is TGTGCCAGCAGCTTAGTTGGGGCTAGCGGGAGTTTGGGTGAGCAGTTCTTC. Amino acids: CASSLVGASGSLGEQFF.

This clonotype appeared a single time. This chain joins TRBV6-5 and TRBJ2-4; 12 nucleotides agree with TRBD1. The J call is uncertain, as TRBJ2-7 better fits the DNA end. The germline CDR1 and CDR2 sequences are MNHEY and SVGAGI. The CDR3 runs 15 residues. The CDR3 loop is CASSKGQGASYEQYF. The CDR3 DNA reads as TGTGCCAGCAGTAAGGGACAGGGGGCGTCGTACGAGCAGTACTTC.

This clonotype has more than one count but fewer than ten. The chain has TRBV7-3 and TRBJ2-1, with 7 bases aligning to TRBD1. CDR1 and CDR2 from the germline V gene are SGHTA and FQGTGA. The CDR3 covers 14 residues. Trimming cost V 7 bases and J 5 bases; bases outside gene matches: 8. CDR3 sequence: CASTTGANDNEQFF. The CDR3 DNA follows: TGTGCCAGCACTACAGGGGCAAACGACAATGAGCAGTTCTTC.

The chain joins TRBV7-9 to TRBJ1-2, with a possible D match to TRBD1 (5 bases). Trimming took off 2 bases at V and 4 bases at J, with 11 bases between the two ends. This CDR3 contains 14 residues. CDR1 is SEHNR, CDR2 FQNEAQ, per germline (reference sequence). The CDR3 spells CASSLTQGVYGYTF. For the CDR3, the DNA is TGTGCCAGCAGCTTAACCCAGGGTGTCTATGGCTACACCTTC. The whole variable domain, filled in from reference TRBV7-9 and TRBJ1-2, reads DTGVSQNPRHKITKRGQNVTFRCDPISEHNRLYWYRQTLGQGPEFLTYFQNEAQLEKSRLLSDRFSAERPKGSFSTLEIQRTEQGDSAMYLCASSLTQGVYGYTFGSGTRLTVV.